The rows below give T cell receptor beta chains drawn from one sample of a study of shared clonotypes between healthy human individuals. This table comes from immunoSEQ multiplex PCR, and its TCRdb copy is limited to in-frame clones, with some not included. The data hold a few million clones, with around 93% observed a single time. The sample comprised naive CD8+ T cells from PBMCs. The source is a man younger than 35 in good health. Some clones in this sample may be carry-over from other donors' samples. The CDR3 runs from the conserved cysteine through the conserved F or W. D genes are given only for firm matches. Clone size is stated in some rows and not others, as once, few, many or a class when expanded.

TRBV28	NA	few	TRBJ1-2	CASSLDYGYTF	TGTGCCAGCAGTTTAGACTATGGCTACACCTTC
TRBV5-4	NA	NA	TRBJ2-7	CASSPGTYEQYF	TGTGCCAGCAGCCCCGGGACCTACGAGCAGTACTTC
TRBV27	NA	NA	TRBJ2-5	CASSQLYQETQYF	TGTGCCAGCAGTCAACTGTACCAAGAGACCCAGTACTTC
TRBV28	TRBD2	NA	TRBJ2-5	CASSPGPRDYIAQETQYF	TGTGCCAGCAGTCCAGGCCCGAGGGACTATATCGCCCAAGAGACCCAGTACTTC
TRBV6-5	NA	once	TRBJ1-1	CASSSPRALNTEAFF	TGTGCCAGCAGTTCCCCGAGGGCCCTGAACACTGAAGCTTTCTTT
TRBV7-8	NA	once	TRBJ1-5	CASSRTRELSRQPQHF	TGTGCCAGCAGCCGCACTAGGGAGCTCTCACGTCAGCCCCAGCATTTT
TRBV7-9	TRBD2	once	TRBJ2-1	CASSFPLLLAGVGNEQFF	TGTGCCAGCAGCTTCCCTTTGCTACTAGCGGGAGTAGGCAATGAGCAGTTCTTC
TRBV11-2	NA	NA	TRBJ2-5	CASSLDARGPRLTQYF	TGTGCCAGCAGCTTAGACGCTAGGGGTCCTAGATTAACCCAGTACTTC
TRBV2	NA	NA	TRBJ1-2	CASRARGVNYGYTF	TGTGCCAGCAGAGCCCGAGGGGTTAACTATGGCTACACCTTC
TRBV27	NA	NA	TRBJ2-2	CASSLSIAFAANTGELFF	TGTGCCAGCAGTTTATCGATAGCCTTTGCCGCGAACACCGGGGAGCTGTTTTTT
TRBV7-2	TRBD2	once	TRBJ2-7	CASSSGLAGIGEQYF	TGTGCCAGCAGCTCTGGACTAGCGGGTATTGGCGAGCAGTACTTC
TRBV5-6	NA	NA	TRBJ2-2	CASSWGTAGELFF	TGTGCCAGCAGCTGGGGTACGGCCGGGGAGCTGTTTTTT
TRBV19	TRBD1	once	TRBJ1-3	CASADRVRRNTIYF	TGTGCCAGTGCCGACAGGGTCCGGCGAAACACCATATATTTT
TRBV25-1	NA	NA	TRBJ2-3	CASSDSWGTGDPDTQYF	TGTGCCAGCAGTGACTCGTGGGGGACGGGGGATCCAGATACGCAGTATTTT
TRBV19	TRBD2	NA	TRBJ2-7	CASSIVIEAGPYYEQYF	TGTGCCAGTAGTATCGTGATTGAAGCGGGACCTTACTACGAGCAGTACTTC
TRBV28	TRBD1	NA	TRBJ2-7	CASSLFRQGAYEQYF	TGTGCCAGCAGTTTATTTCGACAGGGGGCGTACGAGCAGTACTTC
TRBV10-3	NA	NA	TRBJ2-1	CAISLRDTHNEQFF	TGTGCCATCAGTCTACGGGACACTCACAATGAGCAGTTCTTC
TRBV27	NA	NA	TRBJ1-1	CASSHGTEAFF	TGTGCCAGCAGTCATGGCACTGAAGCTTTCTTT
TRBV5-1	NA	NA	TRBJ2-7	CASSLGGGTYEQYF	TGCGCCAGCAGCTTGGGTGGCGGAACCTACGAGCAGTACTTC
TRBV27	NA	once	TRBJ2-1	CASSFSGTPYNEQFF	TGTGCCAGCAGTTTCTCAGGGACGCCCTACAATGAGCAGTTCTTC
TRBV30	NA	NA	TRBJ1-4	CAWSGPGVREKLFF	TGTGCCTGGAGTGGGCCGGGAGTACGGGAAAAACTGTTTTTT
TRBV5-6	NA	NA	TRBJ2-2	CASSPGVRGVRTGELFF	TGTGCCAGCAGCCCGGGGGTCAGGGGAGTTCGGACCGGGGAGCTGTTTTTT
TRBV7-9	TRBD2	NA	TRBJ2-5	CASSSGTSRSETQYF	TGTGCCAGCAGCTCCGGGACTAGCAGGTCCGAGACCCAGTACTTC
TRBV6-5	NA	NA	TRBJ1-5	CASSAGRTINQPQHF	TGTGCCAGCAGTGCCGGACGGACCATAAATCAGCCCCAGCATTTT
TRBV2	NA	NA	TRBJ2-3	CASWGTVPSASTDTQYF	TGTGCCAGCTGGGGAACCGTCCCTAGTGCTAGCACAGATACGCAGTATTTT
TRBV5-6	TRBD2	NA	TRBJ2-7	CASSSGSGNSYEQYF	TGTGCCAGCAGCTCCGGTAGCGGGAACTCCTACGAGCAGTACTTC
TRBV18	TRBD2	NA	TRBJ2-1	CASSPYAPSGYNEQFF	TGTGCCAGCTCACCGTACGCCCCTAGCGGCTACAATGAGCAGTTCTTC
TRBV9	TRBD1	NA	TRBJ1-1	CASSVVQGAWGTEAFF	TGTGCCAGCAGCGTAGTTCAGGGGGCGTGGGGCACTGAAGCTTTCTTT
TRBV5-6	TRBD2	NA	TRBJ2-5	CASSLASAGGLTTQYF	TGTGCCAGCAGCTTGGCCTCTGCGGGAGGGCTAACGACCCAGTACTTC
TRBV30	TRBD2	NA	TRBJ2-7	CASLSRLAVPHEQYF	TGTGCCTCCTTGTCGAGACTAGCGGTGCCTCACGAGCAGTACTTC
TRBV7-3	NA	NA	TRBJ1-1	CASSLKAALSGGEAFF	TGTGCCAGCAGCTTAAAGGCGGCCCTATCCGGGGGTGAAGCTTTCTTT
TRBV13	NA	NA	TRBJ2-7	CASSGRDGSYEQYF	TGTGCCAGCAGCGGCAGAGATGGCTCCTACGAGCAGTACTTC
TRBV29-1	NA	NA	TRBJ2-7	CSVRDTGRYEQYF	TGCAGCGTCAGGGATACTGGTCGATACGAGCAGTACTTC
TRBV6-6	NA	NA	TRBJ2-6	CASSYSITSGANVLTF	TGTGCCAGCAGTTACTCAATAACCTCTGGGGCCAACGTCCTGACTTTC
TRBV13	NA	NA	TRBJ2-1	CASSQPGPGYEQFF	TGTGCCAGCAGCCAGCCGGGCCCGGGCTATGAGCAGTTCTTC
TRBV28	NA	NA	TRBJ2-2	CASSFRPLLPGELFF	TGTGCCAGCAGTTTCCGACCGCTCCTTCCCGGGGAGCTGTTTTTT
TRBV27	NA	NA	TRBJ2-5	CATPRGETQYF	TGTGCCACCCCCCGTGGGGAGACCCAGTACTTC
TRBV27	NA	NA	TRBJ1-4	CASSFLGTATNEKLFF	TGTGCCAGCAGTTTCCTCGGGACGGCAACTAATGAAAAACTGTTTTTT
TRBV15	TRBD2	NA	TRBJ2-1	CATSRGLAGGYNEQFF	TGTGCCACCAGCAGGGGACTAGCGGGAGGATACAATGAGCAGTTCTTC
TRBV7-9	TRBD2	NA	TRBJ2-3	CASSSGLAGITDTQYF	TGTGCCAGCAGCTCCGGACTAGCGGGTATCACAGATACGCAGTATTTT
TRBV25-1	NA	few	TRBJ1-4	CASSDSLRLFF	TGTGCCAGCAGTGACAGTCTGAGACTGTTTTTT
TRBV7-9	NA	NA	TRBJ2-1	CASSYLGNEQFF	TGTGCCAGCAGCTACCTAGGGAATGAGCAGTTCTTC
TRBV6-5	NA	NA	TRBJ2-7	CASSYANQAYEQYF	TGTGCCAGCAGTTACGCGAACCAGGCCTACGAGCAGTACTTC